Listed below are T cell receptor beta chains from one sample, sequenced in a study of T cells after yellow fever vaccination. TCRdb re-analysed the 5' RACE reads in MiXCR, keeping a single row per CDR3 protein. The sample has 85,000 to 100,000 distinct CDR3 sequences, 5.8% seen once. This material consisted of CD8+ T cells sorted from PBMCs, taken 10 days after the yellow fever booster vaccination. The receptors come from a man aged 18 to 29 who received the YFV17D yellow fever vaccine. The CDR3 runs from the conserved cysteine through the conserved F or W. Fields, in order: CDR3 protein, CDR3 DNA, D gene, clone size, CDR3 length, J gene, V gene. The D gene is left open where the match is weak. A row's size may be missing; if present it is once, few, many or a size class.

CSASSGGEVTDTQYF | TGCAGTGCGTCGAGCGGGGGGGAAGTGACAGATACGCAGTATTTT | TRBD2 | NA | 15 | TRBJ2-3 | TRBV20-1
CASSDSSPYEQYF | TGTGCCAGCAGCGACAGTTCGCCCTACGAGCAGTACTTC | NA | many | 13 | TRBJ2-7 | TRBV7-2
CASSLLAGWQETQYF | TGTGCCAGCAGCTTACTAGCGGGTTGGCAAGAGACCCAGTACTTC | TRBD2 | NA | 15 | TRBJ2-5 | TRBV7-2
CASSFGGTNYGYTF | TGTGCCAGCAGCTTTGGCGGAACTAACTATGGCTACACCTTC | NA | NA | 14 | TRBJ1-2 | TRBV13
CASSHFQGGGDQPQHF | TGCGCCAGCAGCCACTTTCAGGGAGGTGGCGATCAGCCCCAGCATTTT | NA | NA | 16 | TRBJ1-5 | TRBV4-1
CASSPQGFRGQPQHF | TGTGCCAGCAGTCCGCAGGGATTTAGGGGCCAGCCCCAGCATTTT | NA | NA | 15 | TRBJ1-5 | TRBV6-9
CSADRDYGYTF | TGCAGCGCAGACAGGGACTATGGCTACACCTTC | TRBD1 | many | 11 | TRBJ1-2 | TRBV29-1
CASRHRGEIGNQPQHF | TGCGCCAGCAGACACAGGGGAGAGATCGGCAATCAGCCCCAGCATTTT | TRBD1 | few | 16 | TRBJ1-5 | TRBV23-1
CATLGGGTDTQYF | TGTGCCACCCTAGGGGGGGGCACAGATACGCAGTATTTT | NA | few | 13 | TRBJ2-3 | TRBV19
CSVVRMATEAFF | TGCAGCGTCGTCAGGATGGCCACTGAAGCTTTCTTT | NA | NA | 12 | TRBJ1-1 | TRBV29-1
CASSYSGGGETQYF | TGTGCCAGCAGTTACAGCGGGGGGGGGGAGACCCAGTACTTC | TRBD2 | many | 14 | TRBJ2-5 | TRBV6-5
CASSPRQGKQNTEAFF | TGCGCCAGCAGCCCAAGGCAGGGGAAACAGAACACTGAAGCTTTCTTT | NA | NA | 16 | TRBJ1-1 | TRBV4-1
CASSPVAGTNTGELFF | TGTGCCAGCTCACCAGTAGCGGGCACGAACACCGGGGAGCTGTTTTTT | TRBD2 | NA | 16 | TRBJ2-2 | TRBV18
CASKPDRGSDQYF | TGTGCCAGCAAGCCGGACCGGGGGAGTGACCAGTACTTC | NA | few | 13 | TRBJ2-5 | TRBV6-2/TRBV6-3
CASSQVSYEQYF | TGTGCCAGCAGCCAAGTAAGTTACGAGCAGTACTTC | NA | NA | 12 | TRBJ2-7 | TRBV3-1
CASSQDLEFSGELFF | TGCGCCAGCAGCCAAGATCTGGAGTTTTCCGGGGAGCTGTTTTTT | NA | many | 15 | TRBJ2-2 | TRBV4-3
CASLLGGELFF | TGTGCCAGCCTACTCGGCGGGGAGCTGTTTTTT | NA | few | 11 | TRBJ2-2 | TRBV2
CASSLGGVAIWTYEQYF | TGTGCCAGCAGCTTAGGAGGGGTTGCCATTTGGACCTACGAGCAGTACTTC | NA | NA | 17 | TRBJ2-7 | TRBV5-8
CASSYSTLGRGPTPLHF | TGTGCCAGCAGTTACTCCACCCTTGGCAGGGGGCCTACACCCCTCCACTTT | TRBD1 | few | 17 | TRBJ1-6 | TRBV6-5
CSARRGNTDTQYF | TGCAGTGCTAGACGGGGGAACACAGATACGCAGTATTTT | NA | few | 13 | TRBJ2-3 | TRBV20-1
CASSLKGAFTDTQYF | TGTGCCAGCAGCTTAAAGGGGGCTTTCACAGATACGCAGTATTTT | TRBD1 | many | 15 | TRBJ2-3 | TRBV7-9
CASSPHTNPGEQFF | TGTGCCAGCAGCCCGCACACCAACCCCGGTGAGCAGTTCTTC | NA | NA | 14 | TRBJ2-1 | TRBV9
CASSVGQGGGSPLHF | TGTGCCAGCAGTGTAGGACAGGGAGGCGGTTCACCCCTCCACTTT | TRBD1 | NA | 15 | TRBJ1-6 | TRBV2
CASSSLSLEAFF | TGCGCCAGCAGTTCTCTCAGTCTGGAGGCTTTCTTT | NA | NA | 12 | TRBJ1-1 | TRBV10-2
CSVVVGGLADNEQFF | TGCAGCGTAGTCGTGGGAGGACTAGCGGACAATGAGCAGTTCTTC | TRBD2 | many | 15 | TRBJ2-1 | TRBV29-1
CASGGLYEQYF | TGTGCCAGTGGGGGTTTGTACGAGCAGTACTTC | NA | few | 11 | TRBJ2-7 | TRBV19
CASSLGSGRNSPLHF | TGTGCCAGCAGCTTAGGCTCGGGGAGGAATTCACCCCTCCACTTT | NA | NA | 15 | TRBJ1-6 | TRBV7-9
CASRRGQTNTGELFF | TGTGCCAGCAGGCGCGGGCAGACGAACACCGGGGAGCTGTTTTTT | NA | few | 15 | TRBJ2-2 | TRBV12-3/TRBV12-4
CASGDPVSGKGETQYF | TGTGCCAGCGGCGACCCGGTCTCAGGGAAAGGGGAGACCCAGTACTTC | NA | few | 16 | TRBJ2-5 | TRBV11-2
CASSLGQGAEAFF | TGTGCCAGTAGTTTGGGACAGGGAGCTGAAGCTTTCTTT | TRBD1 | NA | 13 | TRBJ1-1 | TRBV19
CASSPQHTGGRETQYF | TGTGCCAGCAGTCCCCAGCACACGGGGGGACGGGAGACCCAGTACTTC | TRBD2 | many | 16 | TRBJ2-5 | TRBV6-5